Included here is one T cell receptor (beta chain) sequence, with context. The sample belongs to a study of memory CD4+ T cells and cytomegalovirus serostatus. CDR3 length: 15 amino acids. With V trimmed by 4 bases and J by 4 bases, 10 bases remained unmatched. CDR1 and CDR2 (germline): SGHKS, YYEKEE (reference sequence). The sort gate was single viable CD3+CD4+CD8-CD45RO+ cells for memory CD4+ T cells. Serum IgG to CMV pp150, pp28, p38 and p52 defined serostatus. Positive selection with CD4 microbeads enriched total CD4+ T cells. In the original workflow: After removing out-of-frame reads, 2,204,828 distinct TCRbeta sequences remained. Measured with immunoSEQ multiplex PCR; TCRdb has only the in-frame clones, and not every one. That table gives V, J and clone size, and the DNA gave D and trimming. The table shows 64,000 or so clones, with roughly 80% occurring only once.

The chain uses TRBV5-5 and TRBJ1-2; 7 positions match TRBD1. The clonotype was recovered from an adult in good health and CMV-seronegative. The sample comprised memory CD4+ T cells from blood. The CDR3 region is CASSPQGGHGYGYTF. Here the CDR3 DNA reads TGTGCCAGCAGCCCCCAGGGGGGGCACGGCTATGGCTACACCTTC. Combining the CDR3 with reference TRBV5-5 and TRBJ1-2 gives the whole variable domain DAGVTQSPTHLIKTRGQQVTLRCSPISGHKSVSWYQQVLGQGPQFIFQYYEKEERGRGNFPDRFSARQFPNYSSELNVNALLLGDSALYLCASSPQGGHGYGYTFGSGTRLTVV.